Many counts were recorded for the clone carrying this T cell receptor (beta chain). CDR1 is MNHNS, CDR2 SASEGT, per germline. The CDR3 is 20 residues long. Trimming cost V 2 bases and J 8 bases; bases outside gene matches: 20. These data belong to a study of regulatory T cells in long-lasting Graves disease. CDR3 regions were amplified by Arm-PCR using iRepertoire HTBI primers to build TCR beta libraries. TCRdb called the multiplex PCR reads again in MiXCR, with one record for every CDR3 protein. This sample has 300,000 to 400,000 distinct CDR3 sequences, with 18% found just once. The time point: newly diagnosed GD, antithyroid drugs for less than 3 months. Scientists built the TCR library using RNA that was extracted from PBMCs.

The sequence was obtained from a female donor with Graves disease. This material consisted of peripheral blood mononuclear cells (PBMCs), taken at new diagnosis, from a patient treated with antithyroid drugs. The gene calls are TRBV6-1 and TRBJ2-2, with 10 bases fitting TRBD2. CDR3 residues: CASSEKQAGGPVGLRGELFF. The CDR3 coding sequence is TGTGCCAGCAGTGAAAAACAAGCGGGAGGGCCCGTGGGTTTAAGAGGGGAGCTGTTTTTT.